This paragraph reports one TCR beta chain. Its specificity is unknown. CDR1 LGHDT and CDR2 YNNKEL come from the germline V gene (reference sequence). This CDR3 has 20 amino acids. TCRdb re-called the 5' RACE reads and shows each CDR3 protein once, DNA omitted. Its table records roughly 160,000 distinct CDR3 sequences. The source of the sample is a study of monozygotic twins with inflammatory bowel disease. General study points: Lower sharing of clonotypes with other individuals was seen in IBD patients than in healthy twins. This was most marked in patients showing signs of disease activity. Discordant twins showed the same repertoire similarity as concordant twins, possibly from limited power.

Sampling involved one blood draw (about 2.3 ml) for every donor. Material for sequencing was blood. The origin of this receptor is a human donor with ulcerative colitis or Crohn's disease, or a healthy co-twin of an affected twin (not recorded which). This rearrangement joins TRBV3-1 to TRBJ1-5; no DNA is available, so the TRBD1 call from TCRdb remains unchecked. Here the CDR3 reads CASSQGLTGGGGWENQPQHF.